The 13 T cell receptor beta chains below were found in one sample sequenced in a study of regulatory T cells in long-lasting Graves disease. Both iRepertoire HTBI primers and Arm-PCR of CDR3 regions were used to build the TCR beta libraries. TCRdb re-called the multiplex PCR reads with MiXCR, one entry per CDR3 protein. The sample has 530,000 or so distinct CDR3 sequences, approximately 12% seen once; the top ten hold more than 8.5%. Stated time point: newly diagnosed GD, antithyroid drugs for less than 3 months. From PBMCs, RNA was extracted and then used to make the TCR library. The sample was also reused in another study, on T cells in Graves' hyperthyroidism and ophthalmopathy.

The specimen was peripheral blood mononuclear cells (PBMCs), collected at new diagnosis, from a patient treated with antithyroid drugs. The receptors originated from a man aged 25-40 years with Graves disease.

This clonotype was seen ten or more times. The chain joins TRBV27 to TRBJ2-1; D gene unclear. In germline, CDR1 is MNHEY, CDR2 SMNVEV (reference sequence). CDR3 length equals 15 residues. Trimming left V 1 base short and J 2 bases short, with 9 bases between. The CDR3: CASSLFDPPYNEQFF. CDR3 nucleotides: TGTGCCAGCAGTTTATTTGATCCGCCCTACAATGAGCAGTTCTTC.

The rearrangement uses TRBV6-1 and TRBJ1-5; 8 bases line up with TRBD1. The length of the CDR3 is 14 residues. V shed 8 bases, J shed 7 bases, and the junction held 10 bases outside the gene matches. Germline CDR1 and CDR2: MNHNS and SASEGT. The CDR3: CASGRQGSWQPQHF. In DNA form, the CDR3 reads TGTGCCAGCGGAAGACAGGGGAGTTGGCAGCCCCAGCATTTT.

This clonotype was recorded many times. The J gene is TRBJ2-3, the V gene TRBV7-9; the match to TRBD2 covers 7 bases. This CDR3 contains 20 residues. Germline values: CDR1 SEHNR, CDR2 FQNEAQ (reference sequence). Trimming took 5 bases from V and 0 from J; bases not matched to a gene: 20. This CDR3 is CASSAALATRRLDSTDTQYF. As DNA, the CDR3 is TGTGCCAGCAGCGCGGCACTAGCGACTCGAAGGTTGGACAGCACAGATACGCAGTATTTT.

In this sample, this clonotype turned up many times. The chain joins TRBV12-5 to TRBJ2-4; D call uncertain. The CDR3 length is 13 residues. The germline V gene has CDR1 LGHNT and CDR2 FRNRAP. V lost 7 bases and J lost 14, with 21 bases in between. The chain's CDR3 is CASAPAARQEKYF. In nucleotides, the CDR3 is TGTGCTAGTGCCCCCGCGGCCCGACAAGAGAAGTACTTC.

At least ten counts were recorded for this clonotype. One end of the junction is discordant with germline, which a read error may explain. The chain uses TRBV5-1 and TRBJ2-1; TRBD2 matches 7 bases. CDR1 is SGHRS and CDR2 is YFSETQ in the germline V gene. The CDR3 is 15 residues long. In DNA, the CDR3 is TGTGCCAGCAGCGCCGGGGGGATCTCCTACAATGAGCAGTTCTTC. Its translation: CASSAGGISYNEQFF.

The CDR3 coding sequence is TGCAGTGTTCGCACCGGGGGAGGAGCAGATACGCAGTATTTT. It specifies CSVRTGGGADTQYF. The genes are TRBV20-1 and TRBJ2-3; perhaps TRBD2 as D (6 bases). Per the germline V gene, CDR1 is DFQATT and CDR2 is SNEGSKA (reference sequence). Trimming left V 7 bases short and J 4 bases short, with 18 bases between. The CDR3 is made up of 14 amino acids.

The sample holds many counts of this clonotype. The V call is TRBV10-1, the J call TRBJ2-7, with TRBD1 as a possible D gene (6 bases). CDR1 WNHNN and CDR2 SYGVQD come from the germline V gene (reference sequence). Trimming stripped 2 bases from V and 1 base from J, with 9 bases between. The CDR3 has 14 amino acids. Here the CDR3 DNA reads TGCGCCAGCAGTGAGGCAGGGGCATCCTACGAGCAGTACTTC. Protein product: CASSEAGASYEQYF.

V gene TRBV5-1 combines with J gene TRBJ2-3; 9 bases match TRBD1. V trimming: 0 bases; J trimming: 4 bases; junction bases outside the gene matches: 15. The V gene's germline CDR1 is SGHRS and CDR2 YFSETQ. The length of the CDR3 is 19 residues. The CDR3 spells CASSLEQGAQVASADTQYF. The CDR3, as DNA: TGCGCCAGCAGCTTGGAACAGGGGGCGCAGGTAGCCTCCGCAGATACGCAGTATTTT.

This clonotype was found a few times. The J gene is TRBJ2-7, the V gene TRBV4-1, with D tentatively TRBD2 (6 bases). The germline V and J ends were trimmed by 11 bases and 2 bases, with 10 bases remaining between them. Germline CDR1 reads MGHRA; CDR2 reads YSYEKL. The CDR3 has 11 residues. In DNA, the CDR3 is TGCGCCGCCGGGACTCCCTACGAGCAGTACTTC. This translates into CAAGTPYEQYF.

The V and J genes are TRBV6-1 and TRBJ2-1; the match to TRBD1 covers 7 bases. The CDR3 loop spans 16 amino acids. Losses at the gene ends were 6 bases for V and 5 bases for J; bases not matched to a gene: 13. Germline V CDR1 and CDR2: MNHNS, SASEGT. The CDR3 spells CASSQDKGGTDNEQFF. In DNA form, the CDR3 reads TGTGCCAGCAGCCAAGATAAGGGTGGGACAGACAATGAGCAGTTCTTC.

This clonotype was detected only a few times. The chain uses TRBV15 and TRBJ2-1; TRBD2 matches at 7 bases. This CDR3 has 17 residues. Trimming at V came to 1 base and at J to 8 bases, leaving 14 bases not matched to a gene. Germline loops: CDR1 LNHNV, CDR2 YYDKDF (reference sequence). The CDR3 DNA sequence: TGTGCCACCAGCAGAGTGATGTTAGCGGGTAATCCCTATGAGCAGTTCTTC. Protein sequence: CATSRVMLAGNPYEQFF.

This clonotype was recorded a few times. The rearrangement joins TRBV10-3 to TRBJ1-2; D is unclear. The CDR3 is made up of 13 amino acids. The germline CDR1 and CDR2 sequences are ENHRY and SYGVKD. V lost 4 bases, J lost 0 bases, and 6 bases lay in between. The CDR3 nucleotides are TGTGCCATCAGTGGCCAGACTAACTATGGCTACACCTTC. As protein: CAISGQTNYGYTF.

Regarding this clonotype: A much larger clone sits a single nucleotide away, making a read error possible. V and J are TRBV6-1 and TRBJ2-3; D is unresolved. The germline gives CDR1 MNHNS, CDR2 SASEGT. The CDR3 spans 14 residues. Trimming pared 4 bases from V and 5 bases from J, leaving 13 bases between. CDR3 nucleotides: TGTGCCAGCAGTGGAGGCCGGGCAGAAGATACGCAGTATTTT. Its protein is CASSGGRAEDTQYF.